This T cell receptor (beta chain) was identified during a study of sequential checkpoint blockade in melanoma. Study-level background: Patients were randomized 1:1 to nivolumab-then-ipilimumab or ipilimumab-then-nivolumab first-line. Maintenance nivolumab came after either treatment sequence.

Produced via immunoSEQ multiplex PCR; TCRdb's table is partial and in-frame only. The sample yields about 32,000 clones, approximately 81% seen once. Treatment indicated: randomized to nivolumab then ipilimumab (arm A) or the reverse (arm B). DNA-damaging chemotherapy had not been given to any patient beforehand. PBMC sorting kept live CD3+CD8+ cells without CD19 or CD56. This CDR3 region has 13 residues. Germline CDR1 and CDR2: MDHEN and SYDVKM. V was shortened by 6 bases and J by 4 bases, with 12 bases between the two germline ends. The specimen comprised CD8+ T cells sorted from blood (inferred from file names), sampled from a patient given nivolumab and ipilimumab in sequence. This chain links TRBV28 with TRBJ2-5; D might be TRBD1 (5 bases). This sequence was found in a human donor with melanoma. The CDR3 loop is CASSSRGVETQYF. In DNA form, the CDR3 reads TGTGCCAGCAGCTCTAGGGGTGTAGAGACCCAGTACTTC.